This TCR beta chain was obtained from a study of blood T cell repertoires in COVID-19. Background on the study: Acute and convalescent COVID-19 samples came from the United States, Italy and Spain. In each case, the material was cDNA or gDNA derived from T cells, B-cell-depleted T cells, or PBMCs.

As originally analysed: Amplifying reference gene primers gave estimates of nucleated cell counts. Some clones are missing from TCRdb's copy, which holds only in-frame ones; the method was immunoSEQ multiplex PCR. The V and J calls and the clone size are those of that table, but D and trimming were determined from the DNA. This table has 130,000 or so clones, over 80% appearing once. V lost 1 base to trimming and J lost 7 bases, with 11 bases between them. This CDR3 contains 14 residues. CDR1 is LGHDT, CDR2 YNNKEL, per germline (reference sequence). The study assigned cohorts using participant-reported clinical history.

The rearrangement joins TRBV3-1 (or the pseudogene TRBV3-2) to TRBJ1-5, with a weak D call TRBD1 (5 bases). The TCR sequence derives from a man aged 25-45 years who had recovered from COVID-19. The sample comprised PBMCs or T cells enriched from blood (not recorded which). CDR3 nucleotide sequence: TGTGCCAGCAGCCAAGGTCAGGGCCACCAGCCCCAGCATTTT. This codes for CASSQGQGHQPQHF.